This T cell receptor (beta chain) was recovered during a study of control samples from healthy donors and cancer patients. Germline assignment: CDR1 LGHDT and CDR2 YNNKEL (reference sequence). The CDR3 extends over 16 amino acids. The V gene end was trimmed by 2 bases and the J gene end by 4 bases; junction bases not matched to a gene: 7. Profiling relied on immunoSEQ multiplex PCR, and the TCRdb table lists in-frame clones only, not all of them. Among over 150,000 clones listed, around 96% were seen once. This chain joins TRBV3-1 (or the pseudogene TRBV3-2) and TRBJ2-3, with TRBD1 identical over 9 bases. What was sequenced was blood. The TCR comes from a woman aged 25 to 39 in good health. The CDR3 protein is CASSQQDRGWADTQYF. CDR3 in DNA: TGTGCCAGCAGCCAACAAGACAGGGGGTGGGCAGATACGCAGTATTTT.